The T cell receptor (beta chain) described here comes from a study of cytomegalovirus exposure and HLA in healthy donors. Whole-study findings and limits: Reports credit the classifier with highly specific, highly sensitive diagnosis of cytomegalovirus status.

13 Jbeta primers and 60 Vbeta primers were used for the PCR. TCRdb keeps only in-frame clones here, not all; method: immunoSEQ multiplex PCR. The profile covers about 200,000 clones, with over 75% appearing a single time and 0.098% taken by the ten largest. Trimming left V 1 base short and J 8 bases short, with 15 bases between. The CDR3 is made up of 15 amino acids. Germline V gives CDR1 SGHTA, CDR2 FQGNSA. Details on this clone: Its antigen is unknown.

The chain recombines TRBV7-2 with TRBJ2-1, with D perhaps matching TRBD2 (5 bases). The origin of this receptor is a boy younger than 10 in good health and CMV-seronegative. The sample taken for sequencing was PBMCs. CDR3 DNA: TGTGCCAGCAGCTTAGTTGGAGGCGGACTTGATGAGCAGTTCTTC. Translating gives CASSLVGGGLDEQFF.